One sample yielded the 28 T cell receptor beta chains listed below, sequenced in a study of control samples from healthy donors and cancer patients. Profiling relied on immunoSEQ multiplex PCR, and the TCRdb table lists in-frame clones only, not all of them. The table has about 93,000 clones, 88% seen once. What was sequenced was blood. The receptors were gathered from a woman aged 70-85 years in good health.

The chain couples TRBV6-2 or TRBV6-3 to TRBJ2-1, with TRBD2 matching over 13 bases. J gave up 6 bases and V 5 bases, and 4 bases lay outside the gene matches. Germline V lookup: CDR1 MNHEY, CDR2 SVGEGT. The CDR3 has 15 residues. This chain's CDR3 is CASSALAGGSNEQFF. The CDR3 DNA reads TGTGCCAGCAGTGCACTAGCGGGGGGGAGCAATGAGCAGTTCTTC.

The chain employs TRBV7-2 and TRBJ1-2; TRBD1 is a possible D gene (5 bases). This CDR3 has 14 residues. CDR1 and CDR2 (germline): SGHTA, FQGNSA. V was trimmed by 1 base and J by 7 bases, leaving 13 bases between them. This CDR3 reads CASSLDEGQGGYTF. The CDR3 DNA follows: TGTGCCAGCAGCTTAGATGAGGGGCAAGGTGGCTACACCTTC.

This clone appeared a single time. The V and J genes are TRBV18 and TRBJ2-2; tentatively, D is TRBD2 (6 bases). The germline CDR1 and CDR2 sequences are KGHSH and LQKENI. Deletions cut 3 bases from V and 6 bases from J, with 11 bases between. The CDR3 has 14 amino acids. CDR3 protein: CASSPVGRSGELFF. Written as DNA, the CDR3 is TGTGCCAGCTCACCGGTAGGGAGGTCCGGGGAGCTGTTTTTT. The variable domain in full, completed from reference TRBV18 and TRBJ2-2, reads NAGVMQNPRHLVRRRGQEARLRCSPMKGHSHVYWYRQLPEEGLKFMVYLQKENIIDESGMPKERFSAEFPKEGPSILRIQQVVRGDSAAYFCASSPVGRSGELFFGEGSRLTVL.

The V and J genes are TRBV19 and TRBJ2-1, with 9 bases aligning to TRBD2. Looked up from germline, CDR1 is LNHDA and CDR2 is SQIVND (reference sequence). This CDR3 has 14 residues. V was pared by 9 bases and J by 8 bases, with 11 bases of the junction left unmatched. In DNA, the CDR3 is TGTGCCAGCGTCGATAGCGGGAGTTTCCATGAGCAGTTCTTC. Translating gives CASVDSGSFHEQFF.

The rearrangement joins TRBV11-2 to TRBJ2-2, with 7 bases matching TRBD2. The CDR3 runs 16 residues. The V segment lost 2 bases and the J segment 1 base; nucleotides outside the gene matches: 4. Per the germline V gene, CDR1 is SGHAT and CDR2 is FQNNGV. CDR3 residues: CASSLLAGMNTGELFF. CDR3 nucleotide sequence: TGTGCCAGCAGCTTATTAGCGGGCATGAACACCGGGGAGCTGTTTTTT.

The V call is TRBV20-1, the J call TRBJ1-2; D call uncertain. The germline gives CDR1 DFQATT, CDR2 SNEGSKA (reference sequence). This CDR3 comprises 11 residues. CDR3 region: CRSERVYGYTF. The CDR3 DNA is TGCAGGTCGGAGCGGGTCTATGGCTACACCTTC.

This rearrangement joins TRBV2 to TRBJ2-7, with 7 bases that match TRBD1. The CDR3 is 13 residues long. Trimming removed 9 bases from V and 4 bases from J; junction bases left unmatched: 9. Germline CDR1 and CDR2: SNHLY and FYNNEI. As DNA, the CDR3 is TGTGCCAGAGGACGTGGCAGGGGGTACGAGCAGTACTTC. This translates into CARGRGRGYEQYF.

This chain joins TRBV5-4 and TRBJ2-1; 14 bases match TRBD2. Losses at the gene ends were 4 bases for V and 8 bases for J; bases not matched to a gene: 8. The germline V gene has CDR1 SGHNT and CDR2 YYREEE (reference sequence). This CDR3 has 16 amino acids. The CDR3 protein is CASSNRLAGGPDEQFF. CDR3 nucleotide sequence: TGTGCCAGCAGCAACCGACTAGCGGGAGGGCCAGATGAGCAGTTCTTC.

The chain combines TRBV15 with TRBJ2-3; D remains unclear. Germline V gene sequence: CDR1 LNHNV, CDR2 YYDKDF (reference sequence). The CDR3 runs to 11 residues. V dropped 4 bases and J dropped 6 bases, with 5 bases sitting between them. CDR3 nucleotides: TGTGCCACCAGCATAGAGGATACGCAGTATTTT. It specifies CATSIEDTQYF.

In nucleotides, the CDR3 is TGTGCCAGTAGTATGTCAGGAGTTGAGACCCAGTACTTC. It specifies CASSMSGVETQYF. This chain uses TRBV19 with TRBJ2-5; no reliable D call. CDR1 is LNHDA, CDR2 SQIVND, per germline (reference sequence). The CDR3 is 13 residues long. The V end lost 3 bases, the J end lost 5 bases, and 10 bases lay between the germline ends.

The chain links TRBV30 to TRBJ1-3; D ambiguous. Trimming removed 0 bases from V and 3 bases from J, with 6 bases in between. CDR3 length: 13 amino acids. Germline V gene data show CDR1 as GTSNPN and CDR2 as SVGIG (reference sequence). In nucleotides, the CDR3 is TGTGCCTGGAGTGTACTTGGTGGAAACACCATATATTTT. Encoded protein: CAWSVLGGNTIYF. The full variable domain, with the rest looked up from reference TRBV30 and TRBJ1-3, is SQTIHQWPATLVQPVGSPLSLECTVEGTSNPNLYWYRQAAGRGLQLLFYSVGIGQISSEVPQNLSASRPQDRQFILSSKKLLLSDSGFYLCAWSVLGGNTIYFGEGSWLTVV.

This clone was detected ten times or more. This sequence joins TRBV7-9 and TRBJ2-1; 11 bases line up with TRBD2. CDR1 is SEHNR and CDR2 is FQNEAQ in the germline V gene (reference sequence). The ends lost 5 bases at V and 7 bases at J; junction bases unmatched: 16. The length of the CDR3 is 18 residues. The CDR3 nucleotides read TGTGCCAGCAGCCCAAACCCCGTAGCGGGAGGGCCAAGGAATGAGCAGTTCTTC. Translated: CASSPNPVAGGPRNEQFF.

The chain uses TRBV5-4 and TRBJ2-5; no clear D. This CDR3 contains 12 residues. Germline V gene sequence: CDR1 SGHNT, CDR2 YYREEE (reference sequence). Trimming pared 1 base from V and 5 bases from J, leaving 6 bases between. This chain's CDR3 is CASSLRSETQYF. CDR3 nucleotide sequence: TGTGCCAGCAGCTTGAGGTCTGAGACCCAGTACTTC.

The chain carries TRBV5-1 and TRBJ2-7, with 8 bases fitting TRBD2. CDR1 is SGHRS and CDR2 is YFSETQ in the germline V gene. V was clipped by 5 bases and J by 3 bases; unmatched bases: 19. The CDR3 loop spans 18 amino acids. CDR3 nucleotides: TGCGCCAGCAGTTTTTACCCTACTAGCGGAAACATTAACTACGAGCAGTACTTC. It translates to CASSFYPTSGNINYEQYF. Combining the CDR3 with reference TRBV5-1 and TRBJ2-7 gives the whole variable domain KAGVTQTPRYLIKTRGQQVTLSCSPISGHRSVSWYQQTPGQGLQFLFEYFSETQRNKGNFPGRFSGRQFSNSRSEMNVSTLELGDSALYLCASSFYPTSGNINYEQYFGPGTRLTVT.

CDR3 bases: TGTGCCAGCAGCTTTCACTGGGGGGAACGGTCCACTGAAGCTTTCTTT. Translation: CASSFHWGERSTEAFF. The V call is TRBV11-1, the J call TRBJ1-1; D is perhaps TRBD1 (5 bases). The germline CDR1 and CDR2 sequences are SGHAT and FQDESV (reference sequence). The length of the CDR3 is 16 residues. V lost 3 bases and J 4 bases, leaving 18 bases between the germline ends.

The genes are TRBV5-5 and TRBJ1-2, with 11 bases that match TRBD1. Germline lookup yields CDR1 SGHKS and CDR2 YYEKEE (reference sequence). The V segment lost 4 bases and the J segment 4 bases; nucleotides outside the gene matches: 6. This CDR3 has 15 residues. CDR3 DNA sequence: TGTGCCAGCAGCAGGGGGGACAGGGGGATCTATGGCTACACCTTC. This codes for CASSRGDRGIYGYTF.

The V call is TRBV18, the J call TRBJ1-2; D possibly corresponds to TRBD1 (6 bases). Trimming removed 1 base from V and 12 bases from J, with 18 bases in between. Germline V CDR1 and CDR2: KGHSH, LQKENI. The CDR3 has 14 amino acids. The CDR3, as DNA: TGTGCCAGCTCACCACAGGGGGGAAATCAAGCCCACACCTTC. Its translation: CASSPQGGNQAHTF.

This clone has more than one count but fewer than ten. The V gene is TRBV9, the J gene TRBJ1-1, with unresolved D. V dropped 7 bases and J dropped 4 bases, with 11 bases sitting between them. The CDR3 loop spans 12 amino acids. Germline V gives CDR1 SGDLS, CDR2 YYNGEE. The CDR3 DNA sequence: TGTGCCAGCGCAGGTGGAAGCACTGAAGCTTTCTTT. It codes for CASAGGSTEAFF.

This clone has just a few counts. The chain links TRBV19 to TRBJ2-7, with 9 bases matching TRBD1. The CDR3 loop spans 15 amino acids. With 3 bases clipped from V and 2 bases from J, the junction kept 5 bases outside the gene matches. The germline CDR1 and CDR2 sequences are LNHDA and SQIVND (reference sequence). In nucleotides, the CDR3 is TGTGCCAGTAGTATGATGGGACAGGGACCCTACGAGCAGTACTTC. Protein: CASSMMGQGPYEQYF.

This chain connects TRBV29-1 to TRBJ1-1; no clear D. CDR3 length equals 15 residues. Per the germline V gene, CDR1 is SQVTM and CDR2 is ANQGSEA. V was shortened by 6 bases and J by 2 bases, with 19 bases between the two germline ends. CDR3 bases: TGCAGCGTCGGCAGGAGTCCCGCTCAAAACACTGAAGCTTTCTTT. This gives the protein CSVGRSPAQNTEAFF.

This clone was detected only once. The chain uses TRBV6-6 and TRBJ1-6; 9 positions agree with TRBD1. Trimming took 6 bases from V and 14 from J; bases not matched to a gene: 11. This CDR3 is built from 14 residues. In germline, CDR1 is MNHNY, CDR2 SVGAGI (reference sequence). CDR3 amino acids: CASSLGTGSVTLHF. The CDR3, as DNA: TGTGCCAGCAGCCTGGGGACAGGGAGTGTCACCCTCCACTTT.

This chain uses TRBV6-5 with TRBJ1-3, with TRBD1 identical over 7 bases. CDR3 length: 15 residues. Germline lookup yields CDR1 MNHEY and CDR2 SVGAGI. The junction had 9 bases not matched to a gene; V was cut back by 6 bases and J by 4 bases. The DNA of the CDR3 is TGTGCCAGCAGACCCCAGGGGGGCTCGGGAAACACCATATATTTT. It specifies CASRPQGGSGNTIYF.

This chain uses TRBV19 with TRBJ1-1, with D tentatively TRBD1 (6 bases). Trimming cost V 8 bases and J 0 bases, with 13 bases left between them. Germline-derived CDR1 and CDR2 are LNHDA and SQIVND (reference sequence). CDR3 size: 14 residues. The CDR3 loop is CASHTQGLNTEAFF. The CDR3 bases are TGTGCCAGTCATACTCAGGGGTTGAACACTGAAGCTTTCTTT.

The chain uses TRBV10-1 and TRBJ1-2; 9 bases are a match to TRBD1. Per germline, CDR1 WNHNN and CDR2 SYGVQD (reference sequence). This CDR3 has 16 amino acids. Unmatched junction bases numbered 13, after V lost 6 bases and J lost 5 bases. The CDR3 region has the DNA TGCGCCAGCAGGGGGACAGGGTATTGGATCAAGTATGGCTACACCTTC. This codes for CASRGTGYWIKYGYTF.

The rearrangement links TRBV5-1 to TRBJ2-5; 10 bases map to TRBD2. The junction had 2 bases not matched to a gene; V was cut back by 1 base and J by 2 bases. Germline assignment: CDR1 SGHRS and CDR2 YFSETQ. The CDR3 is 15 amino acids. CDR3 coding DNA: TGCGCCAGCAGCTTGACTAGCGGGGTTCAAGAGACCCAGTACTTC. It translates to CASSLTSGVQETQYF. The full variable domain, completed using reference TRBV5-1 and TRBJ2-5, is KAGVTQTPRYLIKTRGQQVTLSCSPISGHRSVSWYQQTPGQGLQFLFEYFSETQRNKGNFPGRFSGRQFSNSRSEMNVSTLELGDSALYLCASSLTSGVQETQYFGPGTRLLVL.

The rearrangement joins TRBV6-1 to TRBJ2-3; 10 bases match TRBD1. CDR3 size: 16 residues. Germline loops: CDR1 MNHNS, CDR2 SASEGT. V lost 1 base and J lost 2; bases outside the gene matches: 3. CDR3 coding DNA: TGTGCCAGCAGTGAAGGACAGGGGGCAGTCACAGATACGCAGTATTTT. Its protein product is CASSEGQGAVTDTQYF.

CDR3: CASSPAYNEQFF. CDR3 bases: TGTGCCAGCAGTCCTGCCTACAATGAGCAGTTCTTC. This chain uses TRBV12-3 or TRBV12-4 with TRBJ2-1; D not resolved. V lost 5 bases to trimming and J lost 2 bases, with 4 bases between them. CDR3 length equals 12 residues.

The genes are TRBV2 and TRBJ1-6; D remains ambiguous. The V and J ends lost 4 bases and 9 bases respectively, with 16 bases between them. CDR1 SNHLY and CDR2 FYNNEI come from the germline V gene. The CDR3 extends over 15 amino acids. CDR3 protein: CASSARTARSSPLHF. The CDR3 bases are TGTGCCAGCAGTGCGCGGACCGCTCGGAGTTCACCCCTCCACTTT. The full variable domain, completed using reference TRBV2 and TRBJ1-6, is EPEVTQTPSHQVTQMGQEVILRCVPISNHLYFYWYRQILGQKVEFLVSFYNNEISEKSEIFDDQFSVERPDGSNFTLKIRSTKLEDSAMYFCASSARTARSSPLHFGNGTRLTVT.